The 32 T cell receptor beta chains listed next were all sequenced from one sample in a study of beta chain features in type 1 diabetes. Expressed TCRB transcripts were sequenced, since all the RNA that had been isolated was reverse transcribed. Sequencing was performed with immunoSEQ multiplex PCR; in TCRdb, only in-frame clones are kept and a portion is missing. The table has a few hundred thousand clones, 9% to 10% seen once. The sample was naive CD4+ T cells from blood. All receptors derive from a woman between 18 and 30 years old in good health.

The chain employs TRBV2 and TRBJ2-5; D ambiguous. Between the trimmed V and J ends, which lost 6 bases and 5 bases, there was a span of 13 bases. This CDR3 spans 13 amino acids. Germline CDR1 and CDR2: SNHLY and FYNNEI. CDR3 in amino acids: CASRLFPGETQYF. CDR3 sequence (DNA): TGTGCCAGCAGGTTATTCCCCGGGGAGACCCAGTACTTC. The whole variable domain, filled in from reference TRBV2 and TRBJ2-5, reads EPEVTQTPSHQVTQMGQEVILRCVPISNHLYFYWYRQILGQKVEFLVSFYNNEISEKSEIFDDQFSVERPDGSNFTLKIRSTKLEDSAMYFCASRLFPGETQYFGPGTRLLVL.

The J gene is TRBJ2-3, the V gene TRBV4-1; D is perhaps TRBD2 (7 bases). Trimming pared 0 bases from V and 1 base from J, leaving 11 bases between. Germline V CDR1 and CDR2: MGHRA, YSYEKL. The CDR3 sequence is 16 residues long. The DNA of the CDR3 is TGCGCCAGCAGCCAAGAAGGCGGGGGCGGCACAGATACGCAGTATTTT. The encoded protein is CASSQEGGGGTDTQYF.

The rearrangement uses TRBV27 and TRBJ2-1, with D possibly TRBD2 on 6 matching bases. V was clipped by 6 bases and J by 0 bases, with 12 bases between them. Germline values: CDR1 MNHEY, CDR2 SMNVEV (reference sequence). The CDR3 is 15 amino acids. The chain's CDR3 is CASRALANSYNEQFF. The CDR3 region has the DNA TGTGCCAGCAGGGCACTAGCAAACTCCTACAATGAGCAGTTCTTC.

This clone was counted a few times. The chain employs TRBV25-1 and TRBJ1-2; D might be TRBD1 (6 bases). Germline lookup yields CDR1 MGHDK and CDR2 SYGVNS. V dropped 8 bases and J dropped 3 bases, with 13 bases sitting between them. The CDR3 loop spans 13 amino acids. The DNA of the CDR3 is TGTGCCAGCCGACGGGACAACCACTATGGCTACACCTTC. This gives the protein CASRRDNHYGYTF.

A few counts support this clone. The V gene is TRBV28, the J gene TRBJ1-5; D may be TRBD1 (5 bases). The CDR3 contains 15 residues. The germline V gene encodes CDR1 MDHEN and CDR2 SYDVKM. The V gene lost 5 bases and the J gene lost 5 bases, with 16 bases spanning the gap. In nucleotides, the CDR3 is TGTGCCAGCAGTGAAGGACAAGGATTTTATCAGCCCCAGCATTTT. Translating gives CASSEGQGFYQPQHF.

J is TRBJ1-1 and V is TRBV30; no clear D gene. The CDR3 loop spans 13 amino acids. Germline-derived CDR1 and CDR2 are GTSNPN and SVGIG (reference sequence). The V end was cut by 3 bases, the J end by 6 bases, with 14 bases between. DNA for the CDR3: TGTGCCTGGAGGGGAGGGAAGGTCTCTGAAGCTTTCTTT. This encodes CAWRGGKVSEAFF. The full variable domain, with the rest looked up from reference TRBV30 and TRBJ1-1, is SQTIHQWPATLVQPVGSPLSLECTVEGTSNPNLYWYRQAAGRGLQLLFYSVGIGQISSEVPQNLSASRPQDRQFILSSKKLLLSDSGFYLCAWRGGKVSEAFFGQGTRLTVV.

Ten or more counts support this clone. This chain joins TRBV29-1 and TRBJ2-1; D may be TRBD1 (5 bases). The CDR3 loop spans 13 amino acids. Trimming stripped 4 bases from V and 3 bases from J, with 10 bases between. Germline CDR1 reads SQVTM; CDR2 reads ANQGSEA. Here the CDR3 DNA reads TGCAGCGTTGTTCAGGGTTACTACAATGAGCAGTTCTTC. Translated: CSVVQGYYNEQFF.

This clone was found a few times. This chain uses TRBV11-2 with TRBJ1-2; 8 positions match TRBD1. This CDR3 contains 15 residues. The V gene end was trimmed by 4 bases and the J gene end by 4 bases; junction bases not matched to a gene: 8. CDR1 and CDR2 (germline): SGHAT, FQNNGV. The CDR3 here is CASSSTLQGGYGYTF. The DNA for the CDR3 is TGTGCCAGCAGCTCAACCCTACAGGGGGGCTATGGCTACACCTTC.

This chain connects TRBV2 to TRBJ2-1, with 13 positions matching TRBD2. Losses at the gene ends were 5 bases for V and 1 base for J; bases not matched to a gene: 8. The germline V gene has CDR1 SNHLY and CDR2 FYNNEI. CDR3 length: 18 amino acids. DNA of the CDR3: TGTGCCAGCAGTCGGACTAGCGGGAGAATCTTTTCCTACAATGAGCAGTTCTTC. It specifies CASSRTSGRIFSYNEQFF.

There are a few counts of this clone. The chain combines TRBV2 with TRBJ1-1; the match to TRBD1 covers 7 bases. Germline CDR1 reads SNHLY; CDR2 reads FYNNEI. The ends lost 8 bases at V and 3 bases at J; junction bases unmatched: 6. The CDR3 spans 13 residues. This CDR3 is CASDRDSDTEAFF. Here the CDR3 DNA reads TGTGCCAGCGACCGGGACAGTGACACTGAAGCTTTCTTT.

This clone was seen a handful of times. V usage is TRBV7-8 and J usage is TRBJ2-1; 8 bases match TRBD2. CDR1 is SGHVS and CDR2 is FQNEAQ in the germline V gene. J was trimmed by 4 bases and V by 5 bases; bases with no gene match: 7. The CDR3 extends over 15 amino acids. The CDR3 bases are TGTGCCAGCAGCCAACTAGCGGACCAATACAATGAGCAGTTCTTC. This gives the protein CASSQLADQYNEQFF. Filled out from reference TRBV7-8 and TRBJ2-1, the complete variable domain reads GAGVSQSPRYKVAKRGQDVALRCDPISGHVSLFWYQQALGQGPEFLTYFQNEAQLDKSGLPSDRFFAERPEGSVSTLKIQRTQQEDSAVYLCASSQLADQYNEQFFGPGTRLTVL.

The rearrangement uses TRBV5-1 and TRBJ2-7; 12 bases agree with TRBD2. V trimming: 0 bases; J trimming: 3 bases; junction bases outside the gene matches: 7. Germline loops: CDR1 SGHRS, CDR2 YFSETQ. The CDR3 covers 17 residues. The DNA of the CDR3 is TGCGCCAGCAGCTTGGCGGCTAGCGGGAGGGCAGGCTACGAGCAGTACTTC. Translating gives CASSLAASGRAGYEQYF.

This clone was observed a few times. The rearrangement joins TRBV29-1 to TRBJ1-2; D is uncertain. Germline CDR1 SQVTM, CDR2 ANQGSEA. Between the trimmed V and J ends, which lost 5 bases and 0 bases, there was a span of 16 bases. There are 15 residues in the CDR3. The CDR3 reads CSVPASTVPNYGYTF. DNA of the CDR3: TGCAGCGTTCCCGCGAGTACCGTTCCTAACTATGGCTACACCTTC.

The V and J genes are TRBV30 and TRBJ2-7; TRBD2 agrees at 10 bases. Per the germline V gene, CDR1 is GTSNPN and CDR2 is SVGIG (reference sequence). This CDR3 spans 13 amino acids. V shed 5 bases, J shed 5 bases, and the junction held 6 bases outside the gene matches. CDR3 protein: CAWASGSLNEQYF. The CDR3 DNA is TGTGCCTGGGCTAGCGGGAGTTTGAACGAGCAGTACTTC.

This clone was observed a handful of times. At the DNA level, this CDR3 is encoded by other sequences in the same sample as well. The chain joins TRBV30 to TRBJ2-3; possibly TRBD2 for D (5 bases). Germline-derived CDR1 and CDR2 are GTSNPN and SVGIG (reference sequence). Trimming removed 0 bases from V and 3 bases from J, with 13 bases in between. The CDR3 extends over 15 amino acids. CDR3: CAWSVFLGSTDTQYF. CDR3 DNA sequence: TGTGCCTGGAGTGTCTTTCTGGGGAGTACAGATACGCAGTATTTT.

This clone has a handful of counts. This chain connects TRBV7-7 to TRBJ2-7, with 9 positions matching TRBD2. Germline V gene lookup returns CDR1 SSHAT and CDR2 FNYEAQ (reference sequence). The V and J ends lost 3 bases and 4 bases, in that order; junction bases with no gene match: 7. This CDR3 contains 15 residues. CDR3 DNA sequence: TGTGCCAGCAGCTTGGGTAGCGGGAGAGATTACGAGCAGTACTTC. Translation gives CASSLGSGRDYEQYF.

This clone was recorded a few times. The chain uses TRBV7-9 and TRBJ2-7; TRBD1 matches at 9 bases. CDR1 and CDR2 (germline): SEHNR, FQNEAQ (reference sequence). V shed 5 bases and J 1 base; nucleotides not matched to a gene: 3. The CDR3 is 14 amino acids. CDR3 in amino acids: CASSEGQGSYEQYF. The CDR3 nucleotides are TGTGCCAGCAGCGAGGGACAGGGTTCCTACGAGCAGTACTTC.

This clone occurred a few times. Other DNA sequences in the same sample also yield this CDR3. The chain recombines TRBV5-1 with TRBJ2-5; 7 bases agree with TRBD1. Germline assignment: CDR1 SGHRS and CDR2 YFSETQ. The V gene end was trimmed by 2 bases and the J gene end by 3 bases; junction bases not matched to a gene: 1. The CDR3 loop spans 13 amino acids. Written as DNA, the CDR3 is TGCGCCAGCAGCTTTCAGGGGGAAGAGACCCAGTACTTC. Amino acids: CASSFQGEETQYF.

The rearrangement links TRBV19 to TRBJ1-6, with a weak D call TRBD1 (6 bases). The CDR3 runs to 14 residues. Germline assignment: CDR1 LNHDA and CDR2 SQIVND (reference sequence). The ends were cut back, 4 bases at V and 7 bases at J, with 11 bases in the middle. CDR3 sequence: CASSKGQFNSPLHF. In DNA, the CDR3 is TGTGCCAGTAGTAAGGGACAATTCAATTCACCCCTCCACTTT.

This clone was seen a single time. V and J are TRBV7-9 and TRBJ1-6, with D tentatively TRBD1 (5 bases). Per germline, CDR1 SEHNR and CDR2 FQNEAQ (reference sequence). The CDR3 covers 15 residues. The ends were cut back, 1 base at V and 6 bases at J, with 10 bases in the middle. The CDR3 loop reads CASSLDLGVNSPLHF. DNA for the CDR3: TGTGCCAGCAGCTTAGACTTAGGGGTTAATTCACCCCTCCACTTT.

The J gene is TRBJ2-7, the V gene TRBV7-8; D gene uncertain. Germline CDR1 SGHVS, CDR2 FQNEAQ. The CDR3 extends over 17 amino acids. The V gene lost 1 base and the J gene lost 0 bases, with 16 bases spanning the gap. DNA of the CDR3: TGTGCCAGCAGCTTAGTCGCGGTCCGATTAACCTCCTACGAGCAGTACTTC. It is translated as CASSLVAVRLTSYEQYF.

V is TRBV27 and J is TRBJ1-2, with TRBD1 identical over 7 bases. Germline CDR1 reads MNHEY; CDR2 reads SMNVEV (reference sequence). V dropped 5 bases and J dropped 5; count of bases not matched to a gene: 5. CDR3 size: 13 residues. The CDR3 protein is CASSRTGAYGYTF. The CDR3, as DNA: TGTGCCAGCAGTCGAACAGGGGCATATGGCTACACCTTC.

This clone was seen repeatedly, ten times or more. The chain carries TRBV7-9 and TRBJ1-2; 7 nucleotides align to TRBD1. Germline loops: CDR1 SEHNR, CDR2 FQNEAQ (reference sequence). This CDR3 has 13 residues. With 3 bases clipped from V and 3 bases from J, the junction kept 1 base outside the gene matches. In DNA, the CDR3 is TGTGCCAGCAGCTTCGGGACAGACTATGGCTACACCTTC. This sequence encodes CASSFGTDYGYTF. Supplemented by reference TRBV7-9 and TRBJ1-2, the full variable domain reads DTGVSQNPRHKITKRGQNVTFRCDPISEHNRLYWYRQTLGQGPEFLTYFQNEAQLEKSRLLSDRFSAERPKGSFSTLEIQRTEQGDSAMYLCASSFGTDYGYTFGSGTRLTVV.

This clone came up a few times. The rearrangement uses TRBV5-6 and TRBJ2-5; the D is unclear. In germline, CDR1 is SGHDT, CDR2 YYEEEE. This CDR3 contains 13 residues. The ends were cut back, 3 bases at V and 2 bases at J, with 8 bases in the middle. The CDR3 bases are TGTGCCAGCAGCTCCGGGTCACAAGAGACCCAGTACTTC. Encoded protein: CASSSGSQETQYF.

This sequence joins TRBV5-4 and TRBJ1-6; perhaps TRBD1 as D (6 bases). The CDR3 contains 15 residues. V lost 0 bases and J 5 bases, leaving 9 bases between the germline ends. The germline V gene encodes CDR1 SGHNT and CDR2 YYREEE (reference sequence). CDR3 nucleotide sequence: TGTGCCAGCAGCTTGGTTGCAGGGGATAATTCACCCCTCCACTTT. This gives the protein CASSLVAGDNSPLHF.

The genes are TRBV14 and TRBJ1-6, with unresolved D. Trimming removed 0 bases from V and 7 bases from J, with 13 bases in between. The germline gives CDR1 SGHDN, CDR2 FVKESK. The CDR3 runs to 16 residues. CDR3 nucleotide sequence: TGTGCCAGCAGCCAAGATTCGGGGATACTCAATTCACCCCTCCACTTT. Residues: CASSQDSGILNSPLHF.

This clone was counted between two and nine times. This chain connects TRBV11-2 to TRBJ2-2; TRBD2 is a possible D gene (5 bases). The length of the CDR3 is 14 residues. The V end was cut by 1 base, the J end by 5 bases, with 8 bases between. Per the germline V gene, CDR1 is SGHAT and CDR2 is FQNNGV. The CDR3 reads CASSLVGATGELFF. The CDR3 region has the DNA TGTGCCAGCAGCTTAGTGGGAGCAACCGGGGAGCTGTTTTTT.

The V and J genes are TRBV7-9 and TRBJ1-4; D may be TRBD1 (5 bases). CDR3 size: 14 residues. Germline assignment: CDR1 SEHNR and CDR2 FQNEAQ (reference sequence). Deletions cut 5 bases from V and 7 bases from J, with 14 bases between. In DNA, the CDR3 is TGTGCCAGCAGCCCACCGGTCGACAGTGAAAAACTGTTTTTT. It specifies CASSPPVDSEKLFF.

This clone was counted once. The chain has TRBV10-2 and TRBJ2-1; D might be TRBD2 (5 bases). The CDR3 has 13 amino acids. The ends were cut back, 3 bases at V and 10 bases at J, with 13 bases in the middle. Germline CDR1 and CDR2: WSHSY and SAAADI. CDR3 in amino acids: CASSDDYHGEQFF. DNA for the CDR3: TGCGCCAGCAGTGACGACTACCATGGAGAGCAGTTCTTC.

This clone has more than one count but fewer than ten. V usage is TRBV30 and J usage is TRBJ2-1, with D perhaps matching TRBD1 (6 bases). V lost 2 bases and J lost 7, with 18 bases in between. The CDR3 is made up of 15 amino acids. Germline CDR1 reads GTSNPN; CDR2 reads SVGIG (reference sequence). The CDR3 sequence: CAWSPGTLTKNEQFF. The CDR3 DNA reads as TGTGCCTGGAGTCCCGGGACACTTACCAAAAATGAGCAGTTCTTC.

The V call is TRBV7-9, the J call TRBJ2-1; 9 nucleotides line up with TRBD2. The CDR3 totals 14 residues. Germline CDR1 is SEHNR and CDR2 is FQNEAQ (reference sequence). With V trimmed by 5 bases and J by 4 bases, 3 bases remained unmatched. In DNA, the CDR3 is TGTGCCAGCAGCGGACTAGCGTATTACAATGAGCAGTTCTTC. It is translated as CASSGLAYYNEQFF. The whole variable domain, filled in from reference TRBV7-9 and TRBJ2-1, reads DTGVSQNPRHKITKRGQNVTFRCDPISEHNRLYWYRQTLGQGPEFLTYFQNEAQLEKSRLLSDRFSAERPKGSFSTLEIQRTEQGDSAMYLCASSGLAYYNEQFFGPGTRLTVL.

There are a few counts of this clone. The CDR3 is CASRAGTGLGYTF. DNA for the CDR3: TGTGCCAGCAGAGCCGGGACAGGACTTGGCTACACCTTC. This sequence joins TRBV6-1 and TRBJ1-2; TRBD1 matches at 8 bases. The CDR3 covers 13 residues. In germline, CDR1 is MNHNS, CDR2 SASEGT. The trim removed 6 bases at V and 7 bases at J, leaving 7 bases unmatched.